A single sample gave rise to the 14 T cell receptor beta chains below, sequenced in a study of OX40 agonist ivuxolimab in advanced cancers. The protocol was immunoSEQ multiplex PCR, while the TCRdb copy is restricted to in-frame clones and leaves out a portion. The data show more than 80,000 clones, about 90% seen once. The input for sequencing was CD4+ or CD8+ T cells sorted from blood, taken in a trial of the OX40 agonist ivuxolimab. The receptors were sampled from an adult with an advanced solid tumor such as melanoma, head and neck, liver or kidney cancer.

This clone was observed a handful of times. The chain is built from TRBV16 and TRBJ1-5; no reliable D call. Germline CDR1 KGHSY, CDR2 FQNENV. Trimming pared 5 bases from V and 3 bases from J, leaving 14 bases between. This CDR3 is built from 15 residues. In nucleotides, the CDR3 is TGTGCCAGCAGCTCCACGGGCACCCCCAATCAGCCCCAGCATTTT. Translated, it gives CASSSTGTPNQPQHF.

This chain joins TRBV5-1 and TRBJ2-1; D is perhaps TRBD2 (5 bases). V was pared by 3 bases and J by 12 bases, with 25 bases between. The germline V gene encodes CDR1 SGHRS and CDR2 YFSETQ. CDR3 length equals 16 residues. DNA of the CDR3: TGCGCCAGCAGCTCGAGTGGAGGAGCAAGATTGGTCGGGCAGTTCTTC. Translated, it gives CASSSSGGARLVGQFF.

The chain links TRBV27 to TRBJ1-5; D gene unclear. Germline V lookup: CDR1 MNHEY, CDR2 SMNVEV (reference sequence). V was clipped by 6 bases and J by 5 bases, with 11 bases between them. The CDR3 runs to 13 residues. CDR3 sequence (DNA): TGTGCCAGCAGCCTTAAGGAACATCAGCCCCAGCATTTT. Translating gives CASSLKEHQPQHF.

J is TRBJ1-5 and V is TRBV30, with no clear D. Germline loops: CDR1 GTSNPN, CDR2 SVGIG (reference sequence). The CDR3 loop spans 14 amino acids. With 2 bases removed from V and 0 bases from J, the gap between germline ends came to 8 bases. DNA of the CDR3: TGTGCCTGGAGTTACCGGAATAGCAATCAGCCCCAGCATTTT. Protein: CAWSYRNSNQPQHF.

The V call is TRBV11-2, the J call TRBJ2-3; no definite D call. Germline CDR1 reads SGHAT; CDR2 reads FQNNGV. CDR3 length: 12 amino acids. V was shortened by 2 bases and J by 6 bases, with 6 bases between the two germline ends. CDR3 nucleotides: TGTGCCAGCAGCTTATTCTACGATACGCAGTATTTT. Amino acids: CASSLFYDTQYF.

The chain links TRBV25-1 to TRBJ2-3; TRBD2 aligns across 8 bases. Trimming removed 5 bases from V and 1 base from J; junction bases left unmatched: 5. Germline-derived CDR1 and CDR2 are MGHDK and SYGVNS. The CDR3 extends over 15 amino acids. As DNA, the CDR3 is TGTGCCAGCAGTCGCGGGAGGTCCCGCACAGATACGCAGTATTTT. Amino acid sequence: CASSRGRSRTDTQYF.

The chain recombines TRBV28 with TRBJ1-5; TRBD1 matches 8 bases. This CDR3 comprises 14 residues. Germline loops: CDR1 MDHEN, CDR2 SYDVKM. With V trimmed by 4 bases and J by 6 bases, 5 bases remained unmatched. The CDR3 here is CASSYRTGIQPQHF. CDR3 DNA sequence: TGTGCCAGCAGTTACCGGACAGGGATTCAGCCCCAGCATTTT.

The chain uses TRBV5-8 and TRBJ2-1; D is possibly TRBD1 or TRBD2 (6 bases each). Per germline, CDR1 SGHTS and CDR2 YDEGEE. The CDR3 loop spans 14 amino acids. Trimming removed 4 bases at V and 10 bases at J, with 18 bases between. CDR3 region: CASSLMGGLGEQFF. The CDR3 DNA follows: TGTGCCAGCAGCCTGATGGGGGGCCTTGGAGAGCAGTTCTTC. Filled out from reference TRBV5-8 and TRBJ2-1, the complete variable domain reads EAGVTQSPTHLIKTRGQQATLRCSPISGHTSVYWYQQALGLGLQFLLWYDEGEERNRGNFPPRFSGRQFPNYSSELNVNALELEDSALYLCASSLMGGLGEQFFGPGTRLTVL.

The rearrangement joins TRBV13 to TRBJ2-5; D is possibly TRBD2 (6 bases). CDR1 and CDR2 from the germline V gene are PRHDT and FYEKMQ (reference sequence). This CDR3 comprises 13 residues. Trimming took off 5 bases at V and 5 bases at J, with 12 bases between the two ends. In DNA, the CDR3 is TGTGCCAGCAGCCTAACTAGCTGGGAGACCCAGTACTTC. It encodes CASSLTSWETQYF.

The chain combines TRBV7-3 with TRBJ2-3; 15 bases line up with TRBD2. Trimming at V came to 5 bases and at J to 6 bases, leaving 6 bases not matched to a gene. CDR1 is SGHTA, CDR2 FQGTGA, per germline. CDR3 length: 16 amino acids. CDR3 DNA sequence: TGTGCCAGCAGCCGGACTAGCGGGGGGGCCAATGATACGCAGTATTTT. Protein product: CASSRTSGGANDTQYF.

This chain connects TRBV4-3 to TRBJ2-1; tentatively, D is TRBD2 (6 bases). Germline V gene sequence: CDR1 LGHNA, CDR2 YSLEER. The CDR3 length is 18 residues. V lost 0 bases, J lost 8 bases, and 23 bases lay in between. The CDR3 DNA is TGCGCCAGCAGCCAAGATCGTGGAGGGCCTCTGGGTTGGGATGAGCAGTTCTTC. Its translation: CASSQDRGGPLGWDEQFF.

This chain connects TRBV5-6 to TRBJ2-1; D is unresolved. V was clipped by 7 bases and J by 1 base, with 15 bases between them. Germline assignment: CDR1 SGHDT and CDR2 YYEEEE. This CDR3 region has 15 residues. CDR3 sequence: CASAISLDSYNEQFF. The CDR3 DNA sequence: TGTGCCAGCGCCATTTCGCTAGATTCCTACAATGAGCAGTTCTTC.

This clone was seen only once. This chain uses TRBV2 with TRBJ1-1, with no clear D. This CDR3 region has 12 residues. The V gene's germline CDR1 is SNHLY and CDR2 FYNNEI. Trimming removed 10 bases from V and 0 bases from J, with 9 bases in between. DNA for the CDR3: TGTGCCATGACGCGGATGAACACTGAAGCTTTCTTT. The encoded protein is CAMTRMNTEAFF.

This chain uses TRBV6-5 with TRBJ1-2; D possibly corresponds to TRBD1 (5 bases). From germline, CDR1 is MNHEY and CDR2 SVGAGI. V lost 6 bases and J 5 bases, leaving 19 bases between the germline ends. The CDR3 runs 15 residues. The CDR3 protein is CASRHQQVPFYGYTF. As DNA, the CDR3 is TGTGCCAGCAGACACCAACAGGTCCCGTTTTATGGCTACACCTTC.